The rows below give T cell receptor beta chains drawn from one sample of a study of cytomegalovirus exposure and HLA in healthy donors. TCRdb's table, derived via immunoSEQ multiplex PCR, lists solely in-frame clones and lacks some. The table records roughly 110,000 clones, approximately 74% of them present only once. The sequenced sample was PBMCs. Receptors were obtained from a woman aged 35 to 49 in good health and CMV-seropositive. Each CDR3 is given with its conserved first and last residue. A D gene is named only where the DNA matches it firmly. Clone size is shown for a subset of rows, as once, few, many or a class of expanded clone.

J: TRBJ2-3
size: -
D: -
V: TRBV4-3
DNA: TGCGCCAGCAGCCAAGTAGGTAGAGGTACGCAGTATTTT
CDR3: CASSQVGRGTQYF

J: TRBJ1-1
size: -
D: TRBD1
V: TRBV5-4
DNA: TGTGCCAGCAGCACACAGGGGTTGGGGACTGAAGCTTTCTTT
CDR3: CASSTQGLGTEAFF

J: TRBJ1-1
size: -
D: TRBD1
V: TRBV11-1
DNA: TGTGCCAGCAGCCGAACAGGGGCTGCGGAAGCTTTCTTT
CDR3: CASSRTGAAEAFF

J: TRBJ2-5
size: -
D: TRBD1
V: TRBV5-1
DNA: TGCGCCAGCAGCTTTGGGACAGTTCTTGGAGAGACCCAGTACTTC
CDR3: CASSFGTVLGETQYF

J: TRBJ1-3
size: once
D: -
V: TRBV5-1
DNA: TGCGCCAGCAAGACCCCGGGTGGAAACACCATATATTTT
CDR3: CASKTPGGNTIYF

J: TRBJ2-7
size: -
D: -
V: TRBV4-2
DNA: TGTGCCAGCAGCCAAGGCCGGGCAGGGGGGACCTACGAGCAGTACTTC
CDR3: CASSQGRAGGTYEQYF

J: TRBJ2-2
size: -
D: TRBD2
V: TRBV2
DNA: TGTGCCAGTTGGACTAGCGGGGTCCAGGCCGGGGAGCTGTTTTTT
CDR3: CASWTSGVQAGELFF

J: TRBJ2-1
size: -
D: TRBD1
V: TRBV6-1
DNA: TGTGCCAGCACAGGGGGTAAGAATGAGCAGTTCTTC
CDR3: CASTGGKNEQFF

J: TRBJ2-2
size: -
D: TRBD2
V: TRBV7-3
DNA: TGTGCCAGCAGCTTATCTCTAGCGGGGGGGTCCGGGGAGCTGTTTTTT
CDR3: CASSLSLAGGSGELFF

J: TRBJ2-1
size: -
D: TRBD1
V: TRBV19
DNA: TGTGCCAGTATCCGGGACAGGGGGCTCTCGAATGAGCAGTTCTTC
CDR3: CASIRDRGLSNEQFF

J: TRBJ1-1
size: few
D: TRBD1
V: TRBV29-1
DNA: TGCAGCGAGCGGGACAGGGGGCCTTGGACTGAAGCTTTCTTT
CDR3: CSERDRGPWTEAFF